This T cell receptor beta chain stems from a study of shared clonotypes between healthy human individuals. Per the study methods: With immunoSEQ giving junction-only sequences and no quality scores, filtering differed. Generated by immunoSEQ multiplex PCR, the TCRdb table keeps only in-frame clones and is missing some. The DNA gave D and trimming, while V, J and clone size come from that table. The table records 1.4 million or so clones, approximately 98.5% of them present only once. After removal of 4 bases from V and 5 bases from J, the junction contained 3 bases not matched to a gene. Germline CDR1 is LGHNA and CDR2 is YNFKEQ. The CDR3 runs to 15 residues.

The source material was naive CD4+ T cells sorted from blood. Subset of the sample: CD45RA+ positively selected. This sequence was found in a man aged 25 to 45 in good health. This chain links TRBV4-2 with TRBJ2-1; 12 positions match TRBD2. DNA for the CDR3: TGTGCCAGCAGCCCGACTAGCGGGAGACACAATGAGCAGTTCTTC. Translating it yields CASSPTSGRHNEQFF.